This T cell receptor beta chain was retrieved from a study of T cell changes during pregnancy in multiple sclerosis. Only in-frame clones appear in the TCRdb table, and some are missing; sequencing was by immunoSEQ multiplex PCR. The top ten hold roughly 5.1% of the sample, which has approximately 32,000 clones, around nine tenths seen once. V lost 1 base and J 1 base, leaving 8 bases between the germline ends. Germline values: CDR1 MGHRA, CDR2 YSYEKL. CDR3 length: 14 residues. The sequenced sample was CD8+ T cells from peripheral blood mononuclear cells, obtained in the first trimester of pregnancy. The rearrangement joins TRBV4-1 to TRBJ2-7; tentative D call: TRBD2 (5 bases). This TCR was sampled from a female donor with multiple sclerosis, enrolled in a pregnancy study. The CDR3 region has the DNA TGCGCCAGCAGCCAAGGTCGCGGGTCCTACGAGCAGTACTTC. Translated: CASSQGRGSYEQYF.